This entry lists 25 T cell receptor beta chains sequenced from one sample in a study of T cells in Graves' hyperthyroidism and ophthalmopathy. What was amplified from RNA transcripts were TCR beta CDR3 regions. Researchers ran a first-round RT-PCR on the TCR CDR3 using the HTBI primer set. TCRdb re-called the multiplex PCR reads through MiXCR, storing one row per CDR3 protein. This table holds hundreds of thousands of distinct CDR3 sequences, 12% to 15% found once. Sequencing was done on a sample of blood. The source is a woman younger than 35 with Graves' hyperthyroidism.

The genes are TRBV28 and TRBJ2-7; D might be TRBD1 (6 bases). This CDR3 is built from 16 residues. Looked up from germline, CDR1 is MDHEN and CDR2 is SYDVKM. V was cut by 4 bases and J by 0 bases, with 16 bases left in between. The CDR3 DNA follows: TGTGCCAGCAGTTCACAGGGATTTAGGAGCTCCTACGAGCAGTACTTC. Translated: CASSSQGFRSSYEQYF.

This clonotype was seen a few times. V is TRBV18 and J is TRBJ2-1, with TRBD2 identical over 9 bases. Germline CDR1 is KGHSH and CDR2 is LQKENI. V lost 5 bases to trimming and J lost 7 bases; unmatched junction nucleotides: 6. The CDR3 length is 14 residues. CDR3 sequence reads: CASSISGRGNEQFF. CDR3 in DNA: TGTGCCAGCTCAATTAGCGGGAGAGGGAATGAGCAGTTCTTC.

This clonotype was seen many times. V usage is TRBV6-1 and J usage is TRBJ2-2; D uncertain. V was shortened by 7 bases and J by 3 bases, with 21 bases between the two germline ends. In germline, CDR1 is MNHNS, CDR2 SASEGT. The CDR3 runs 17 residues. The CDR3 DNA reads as TGTGCCAGCACCCCCCGCACCAGCGCGGTCTACACCGGGGAGCTGTTTTTT. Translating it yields CASTPRTSAVYTGELFF.

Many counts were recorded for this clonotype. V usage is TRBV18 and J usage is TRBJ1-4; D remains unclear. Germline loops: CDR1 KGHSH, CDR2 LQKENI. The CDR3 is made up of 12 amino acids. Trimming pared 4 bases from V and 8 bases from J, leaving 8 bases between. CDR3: CASSRLGEKLFF. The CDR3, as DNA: TGTGCCAGCTCACGCCTCGGGGAAAAACTGTTTTTT. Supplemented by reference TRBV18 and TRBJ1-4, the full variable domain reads NAGVMQNPRHLVRRRGQEARLRCSPMKGHSHVYWYRQLPEEGLKFMVYLQKENIIDESGMPKERFSAEFPKEGPSILRIQQVVRGDSAAYFCASSRLGEKLFFGSGTQLSVL.

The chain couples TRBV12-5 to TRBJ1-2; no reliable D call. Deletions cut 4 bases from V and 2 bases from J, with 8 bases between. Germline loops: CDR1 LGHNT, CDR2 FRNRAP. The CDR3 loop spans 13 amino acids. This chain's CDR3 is CASGSPDNYGYTF. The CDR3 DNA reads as TGTGCTAGTGGTTCCCCTGACAACTATGGCTACACCTTC.

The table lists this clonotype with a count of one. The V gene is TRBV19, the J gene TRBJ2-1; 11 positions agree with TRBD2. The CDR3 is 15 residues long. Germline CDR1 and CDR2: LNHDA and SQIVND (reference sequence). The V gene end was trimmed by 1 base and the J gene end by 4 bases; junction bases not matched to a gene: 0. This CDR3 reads CASSIGLAGYNEQFF. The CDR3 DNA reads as TGTGCCAGTAGTATAGGACTAGCGGGATACAATGAGCAGTTCTTC.

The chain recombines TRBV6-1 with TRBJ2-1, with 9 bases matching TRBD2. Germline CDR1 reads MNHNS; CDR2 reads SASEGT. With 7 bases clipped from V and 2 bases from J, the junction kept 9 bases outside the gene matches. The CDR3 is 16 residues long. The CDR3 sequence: CASTDTSGLAYNEQFF. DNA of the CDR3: TGTGCCAGCACCGACACTAGCGGGTTGGCCTACAATGAGCAGTTCTTC.

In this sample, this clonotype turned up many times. CDR3 in amino acids: CASSSGGGISWGYTF. CDR3 bases: TGTGCCAGCAGCTCGGGTGGAGGGATCTCGTGGGGCTACACCTTC. This chain connects TRBV7-9 to TRBJ1-2; D remains ambiguous. Germline V gene data show CDR1 as SEHNR and CDR2 as FQNEAQ (reference sequence). Trimming removed 4 bases from V and 8 bases from J, with 20 bases in between. There are 15 residues in the CDR3.

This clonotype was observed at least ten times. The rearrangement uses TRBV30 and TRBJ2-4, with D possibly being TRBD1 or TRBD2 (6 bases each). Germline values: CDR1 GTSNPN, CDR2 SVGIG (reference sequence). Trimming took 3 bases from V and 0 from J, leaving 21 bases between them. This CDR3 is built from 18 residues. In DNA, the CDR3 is TGTGCCTGGAGGGGGGGCGCTCGGCAGTTGATAGCCAAAAACATTCAGTACTTC. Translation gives CAWRGGARQLIAKNIQYF.

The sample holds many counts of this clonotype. CDR3 region: CASSPQIAGNTIYF. CDR3 nucleotide sequence: TGTGCCAGCAGCCCCCAAATAGCTGGAAACACCATATATTTT. The gene calls are TRBV11-2 and TRBJ1-3; D gene unclear. This CDR3 comprises 14 residues. Trimming stripped 5 bases from V and 2 bases from J, with 10 bases between. The germline V gene encodes CDR1 SGHAT and CDR2 FQNNGV.

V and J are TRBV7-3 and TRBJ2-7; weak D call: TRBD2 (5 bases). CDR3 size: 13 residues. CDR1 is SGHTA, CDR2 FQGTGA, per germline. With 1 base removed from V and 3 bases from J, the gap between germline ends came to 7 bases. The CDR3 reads CASSLMAGYEQYF. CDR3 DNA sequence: TGTGCCAGCAGCTTAATGGCGGGCTACGAGCAGTACTTC.

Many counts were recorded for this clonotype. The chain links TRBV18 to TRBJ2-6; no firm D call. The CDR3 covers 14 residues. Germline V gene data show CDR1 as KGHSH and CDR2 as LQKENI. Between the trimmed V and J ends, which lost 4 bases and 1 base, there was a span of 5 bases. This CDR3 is CASSQLSGANVLTF. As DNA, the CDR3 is TGTGCCAGCTCACAACTTTCTGGGGCCAACGTCCTGACTTTC.

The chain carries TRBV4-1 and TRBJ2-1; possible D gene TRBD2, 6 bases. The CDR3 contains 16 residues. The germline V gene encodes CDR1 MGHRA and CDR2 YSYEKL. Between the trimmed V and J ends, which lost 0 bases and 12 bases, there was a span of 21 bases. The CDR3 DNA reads TGCGCCAGCAGCCAAGATGGAGGGGTTCCTAAATCTGGGCAGTTCTTC. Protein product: CASSQDGGVPKSGQFF.

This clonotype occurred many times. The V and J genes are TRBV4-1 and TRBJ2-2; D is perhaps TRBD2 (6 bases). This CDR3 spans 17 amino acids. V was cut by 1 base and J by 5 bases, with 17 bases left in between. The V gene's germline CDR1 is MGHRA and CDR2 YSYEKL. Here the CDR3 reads CASSQGGLARKTGELFF. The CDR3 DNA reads TGCGCCAGCAGCCAAGGAGGGCTAGCGAGGAAAACCGGGGAGCTGTTTTTT.

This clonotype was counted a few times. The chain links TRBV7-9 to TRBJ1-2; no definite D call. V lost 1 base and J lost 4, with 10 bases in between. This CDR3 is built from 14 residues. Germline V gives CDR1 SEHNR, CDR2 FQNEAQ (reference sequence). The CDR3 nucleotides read TGTGCCAGCAGCTTAGTGGGGTCGAGCTATGGCTACACCTTC. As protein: CASSLVGSSYGYTF.

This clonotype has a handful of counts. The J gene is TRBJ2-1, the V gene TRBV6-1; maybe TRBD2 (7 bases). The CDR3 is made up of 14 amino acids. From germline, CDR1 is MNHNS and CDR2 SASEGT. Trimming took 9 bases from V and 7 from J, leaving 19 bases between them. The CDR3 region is CASPPMKGGNEQFF. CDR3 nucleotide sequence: TGTGCCAGTCCCCCGATGAAGGGGGGGAATGAGCAGTTCTTC.

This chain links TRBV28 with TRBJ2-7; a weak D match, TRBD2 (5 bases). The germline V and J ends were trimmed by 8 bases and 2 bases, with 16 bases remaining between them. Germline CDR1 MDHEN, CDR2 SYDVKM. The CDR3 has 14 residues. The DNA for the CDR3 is TGTGCCAGCCAACCAGTAGGGAGTGCCTACGAGCAGTACTTC. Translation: CASQPVGSAYEQYF.

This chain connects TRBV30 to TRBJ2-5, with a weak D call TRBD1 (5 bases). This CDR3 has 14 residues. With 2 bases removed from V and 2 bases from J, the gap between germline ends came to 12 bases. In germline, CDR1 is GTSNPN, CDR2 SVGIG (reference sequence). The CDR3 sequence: CAWSSVRGQETQYF. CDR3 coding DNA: TGTGCCTGGAGTAGTGTAAGGGGACAAGAGACCCAGTACTTC.

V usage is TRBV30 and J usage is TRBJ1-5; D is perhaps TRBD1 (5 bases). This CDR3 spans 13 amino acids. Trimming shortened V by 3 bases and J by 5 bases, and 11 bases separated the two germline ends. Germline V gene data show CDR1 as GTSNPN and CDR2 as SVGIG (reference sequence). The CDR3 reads CAWSRDRDQPQHF. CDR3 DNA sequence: TGTGCCTGGAGCCGGGACCGAGATCAGCCCCAGCATTTT.

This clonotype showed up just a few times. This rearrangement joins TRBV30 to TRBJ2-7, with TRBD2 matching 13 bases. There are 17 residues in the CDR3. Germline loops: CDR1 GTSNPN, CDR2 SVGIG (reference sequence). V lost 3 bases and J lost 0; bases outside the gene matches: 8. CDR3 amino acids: CAWSDPGLAGNSYEQYF. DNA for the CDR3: TGTGCCTGGAGCGACCCGGGACTAGCGGGGAACTCCTACGAGCAGTACTTC.

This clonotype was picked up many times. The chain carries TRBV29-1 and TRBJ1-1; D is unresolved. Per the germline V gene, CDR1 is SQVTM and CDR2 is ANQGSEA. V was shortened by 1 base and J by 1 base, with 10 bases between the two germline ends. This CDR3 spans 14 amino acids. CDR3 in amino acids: CSVEGRLTNTEAFF. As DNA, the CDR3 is TGCAGCGTTGAAGGTCGTCTTACGAACACTGAAGCTTTCTTT.

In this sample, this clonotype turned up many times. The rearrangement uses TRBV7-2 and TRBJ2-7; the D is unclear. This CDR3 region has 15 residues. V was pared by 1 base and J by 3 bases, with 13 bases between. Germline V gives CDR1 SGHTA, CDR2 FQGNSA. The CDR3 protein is CASSLGPGGVYEQYF. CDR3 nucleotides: TGTGCCAGCAGCTTAGGGCCCGGCGGCGTCTACGAGCAGTACTTC.

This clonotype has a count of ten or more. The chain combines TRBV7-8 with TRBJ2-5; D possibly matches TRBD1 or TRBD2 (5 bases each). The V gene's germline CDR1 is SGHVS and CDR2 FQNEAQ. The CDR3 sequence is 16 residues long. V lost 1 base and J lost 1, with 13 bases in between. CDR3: CASSLEGNGGQETQYF. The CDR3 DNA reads TGTGCCAGCAGCTTAGAGGGAAATGGGGGCCAAGAGACCCAGTACTTC.

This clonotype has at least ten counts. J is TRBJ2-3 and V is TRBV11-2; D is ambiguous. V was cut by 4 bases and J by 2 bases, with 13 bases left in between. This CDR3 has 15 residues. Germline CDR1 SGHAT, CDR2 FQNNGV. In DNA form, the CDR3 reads TGTGCCAGCAGCTCGGCGGTGACAAACACAGATACGCAGTATTTT. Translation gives CASSSAVTNTDTQYF.

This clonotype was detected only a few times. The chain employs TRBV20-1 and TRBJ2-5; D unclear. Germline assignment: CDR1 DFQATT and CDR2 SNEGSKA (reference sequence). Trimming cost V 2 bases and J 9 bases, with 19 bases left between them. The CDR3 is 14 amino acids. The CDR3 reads CSARPPNAKGPQYF. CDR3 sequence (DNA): TGCAGTGCTAGACCCCCAAACGCCAAAGGGCCCCAGTACTTC.